This T cell receptor (beta chain) appears in the sequencing data of a study of blood T cell repertoires in COVID-19 (dated by TCRdb to about 2020). For the study in its entirety: Samples covering the acute and convalescent phases of COVID-19 were provided by collaborators in the United States, Italy and Spain. Where HLA class I and class II types were available, the types were taken from metadata supplied by the sample provider, not from assay-based typing. The dataset comprised deeply sampled blood TCRbeta repertoires from subjects exposed to, actively infected with, or recovered from COVID-19. Samples came from the ongoing ImmuneRACE study (first 160 participants) plus 1,254 subjects from 6 global collaborators. A de-identified subject ID, COVID-19 status, age in years and sex were almost always included in the sample metadata. A freely available public database, intended as a resource for researchers studying the immune response to SARS-CoV-2, is where the repertoires were released. The material from the prospective study consisted of cDNA or gDNA derived from T cells, B-cell-depleted T cells, or PBMCs.

The immunoSEQ Assay, a bias-controlled multiplex PCR, was used to amplify TCRbeta CDR3 regions from genomic DNA. As for the original processing: The number of nucleated cells in each sample was estimated by amplification of reference gene primers within the assay. To quantify the absolute abundance of each unique TCRbeta CDR3 rearrangement, sequence reads were collapsed and filtered. Productive Simpson clonality was computed per sample as the square root of Simpson's diversity index over productive rearrangements. TCRdb obtained this table from immuneACCESS and retained in-frame rearrangements with V and J assigned. These tables miss some clones; where compared with another copy, unresolved V genes account for less than half of the shortfall, and the remainder is unexplained. That table furnishes V, J and clone size, whereas the DNA furnished D and trimming. The sample records 200,000 to 250,000 clones, 65% to 90% of which are singletons. The ten biggest clones cover 2.4% of the sample.

As encoded in the germline V gene (reference sequence), CDR1 is LNHDA while CDR2 is SQIVND. Trimming removed 3 bases from V and 2 bases from J; the gene matches leave 3 bases unexplained. Measured from the cysteine to the phenylalanine, the CDR3 is 16 residues long. Just the 48-base CDR3 DNA is kept, in frame starting at base 1. One collaborating source in Seattle enrolled patients during active infection and followed them longitudinally through the course of disease. Whole blood was collected in K2EDTA tubes by collaborating institutions according to the institutions' own protocols. Collaborator samples were shipped for TCRbeta analysis as frozen whole blood, isolated PBMCs, or DNA extracted from either sample type. Results and caveats for the whole study, not just this receptor: The amount of clinical and demographic metadata varied by source and participant and was provided uncurated.

Notes on this clone: Its cognate antigen has yet to be identified. No per-base quality is available; no much larger clone lies one base away.

The sequence was collected from a woman in her 70s with COVID-19, enrolled during active disease. The sequence joins TRBV19 to TRBJ1-5; 11 of the junction bases match TRBD1. The source material was peripheral blood. The DNA sequence is TGTGCCAGTAGTATCTTGGGACAGGGGGGCAATCAGCCCCAGCATTTT. This gives the protein CASSILGQGGNQPQHF.